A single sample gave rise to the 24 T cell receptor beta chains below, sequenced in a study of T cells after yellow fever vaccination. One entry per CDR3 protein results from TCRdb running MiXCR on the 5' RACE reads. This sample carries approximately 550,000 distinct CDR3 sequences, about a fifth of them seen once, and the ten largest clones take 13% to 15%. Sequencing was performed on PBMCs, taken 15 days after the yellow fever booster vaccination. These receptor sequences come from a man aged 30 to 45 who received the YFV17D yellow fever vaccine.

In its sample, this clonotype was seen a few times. The CDR3 loop is CASRAPGLAGKEQFF. The CDR3 DNA sequence: TGTGCCAGCAGGGCTCCGGGACTAGCGGGAAAAGAGCAGTTCTTC. The chain employs TRBV7-3 and TRBJ2-1; TRBD2 matches at 13 bases. V trimming: 6 bases; J trimming: 10 bases; junction bases outside the gene matches: 9. The CDR3 spans 15 residues. Germline lookup yields CDR1 SGHTA and CDR2 FQGTGA.

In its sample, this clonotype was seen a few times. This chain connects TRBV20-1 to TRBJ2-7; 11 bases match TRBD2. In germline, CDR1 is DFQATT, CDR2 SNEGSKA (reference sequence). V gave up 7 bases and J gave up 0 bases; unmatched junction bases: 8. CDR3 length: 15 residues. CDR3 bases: TGCAGTGGTCATAGCGGGAGGGCAAGCTCCTACGAGCAGTACTTC. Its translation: CSGHSGRASSYEQYF.

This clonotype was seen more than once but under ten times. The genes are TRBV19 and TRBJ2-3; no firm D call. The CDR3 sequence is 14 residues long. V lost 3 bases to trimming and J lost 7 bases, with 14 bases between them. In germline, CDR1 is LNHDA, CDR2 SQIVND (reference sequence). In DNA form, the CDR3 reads TGTGCCAGTAGTATCGATCCAGGCGCTTATACGCAGTATTTT. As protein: CASSIDPGAYTQYF.

Here the CDR3 DNA reads TGCAGCGTTGGTGAGACAGCCAATCAGCCCCAGCATTTT. Its protein product is CSVGETANQPQHF. The rearrangement joins TRBV29-1 to TRBJ1-5, with D possibly matching TRBD1 (5 bases). The V gene's germline CDR1 is SQVTM and CDR2 ANQGSEA. This CDR3 region has 13 residues. Deletions cut 4 bases from V and 3 bases from J, with 10 bases between.

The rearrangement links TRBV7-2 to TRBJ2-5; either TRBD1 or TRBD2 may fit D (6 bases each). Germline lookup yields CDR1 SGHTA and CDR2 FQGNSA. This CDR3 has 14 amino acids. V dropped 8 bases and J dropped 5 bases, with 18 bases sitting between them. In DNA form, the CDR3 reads TGTGCCAGCGTCAACCCCGGGGGCGGTGAGACCCAGTACTTC. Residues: CASVNPGGGETQYF.

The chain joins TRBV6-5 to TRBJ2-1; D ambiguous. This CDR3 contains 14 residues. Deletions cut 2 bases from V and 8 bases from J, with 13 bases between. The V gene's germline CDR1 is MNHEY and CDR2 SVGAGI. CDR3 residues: CASSYRAGVDEQFF. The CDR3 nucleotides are TGTGCCAGCAGTTACAGGGCTGGAGTCGATGAGCAGTTCTTC.

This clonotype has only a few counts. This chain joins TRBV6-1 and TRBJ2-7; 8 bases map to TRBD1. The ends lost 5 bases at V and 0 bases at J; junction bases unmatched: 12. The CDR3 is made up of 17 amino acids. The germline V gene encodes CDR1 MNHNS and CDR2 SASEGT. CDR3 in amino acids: CASSKDTGGTTSYEQYF. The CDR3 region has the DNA TGTGCCAGCAGTAAAGATACAGGGGGGACAACCTCCTACGAGCAGTACTTC.

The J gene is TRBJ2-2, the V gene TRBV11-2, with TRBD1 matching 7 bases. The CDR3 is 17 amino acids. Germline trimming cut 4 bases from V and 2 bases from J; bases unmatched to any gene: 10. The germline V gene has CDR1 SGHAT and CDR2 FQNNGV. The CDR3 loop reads CASSYRRQGSNTGELFF. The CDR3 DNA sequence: TGTGCCAGCAGCTACAGAAGACAGGGTTCAAACACCGGGGAGCTGTTTTTT.

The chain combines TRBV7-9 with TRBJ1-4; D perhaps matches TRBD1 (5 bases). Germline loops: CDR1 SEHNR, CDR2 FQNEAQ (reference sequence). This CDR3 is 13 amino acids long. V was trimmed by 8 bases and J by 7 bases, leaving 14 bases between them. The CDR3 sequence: CASPEGSGEKLFF. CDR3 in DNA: TGTGCCAGCCCGGAGGGGAGCGGTGAAAAACTGTTTTTT.

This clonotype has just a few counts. The CDR3, as DNA: TGTGCCAGCAGTTACGGGACTAGCGGGAGAGAGTCCTACGAGCAGTACTTC. It specifies CASSYGTSGRESYEQYF. The V gene is TRBV6-2 or TRBV6-3, the J gene TRBJ2-7; 14 nucleotides line up with TRBD2. CDR1 is MNHEY and CDR2 is SVGEGT in the germline V gene. Trimming removed 2 bases from V and 1 base from J; junction bases left unmatched: 4. The CDR3 runs 17 residues.

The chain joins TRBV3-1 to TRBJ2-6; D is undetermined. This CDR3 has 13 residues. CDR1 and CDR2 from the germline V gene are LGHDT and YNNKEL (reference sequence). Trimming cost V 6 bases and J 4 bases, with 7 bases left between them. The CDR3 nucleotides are TGTGCCAGCAGTCTTCAGGGGGCCAACGTCCTGACTTTC. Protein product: CASSLQGANVLTF.

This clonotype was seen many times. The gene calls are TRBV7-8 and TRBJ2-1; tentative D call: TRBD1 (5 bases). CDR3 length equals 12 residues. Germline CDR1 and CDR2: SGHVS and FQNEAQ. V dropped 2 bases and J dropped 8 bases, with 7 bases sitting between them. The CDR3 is CASSLLGDEQFF. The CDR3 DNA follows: TGTGCCAGCAGCTTACTAGGGGATGAGCAGTTCTTC.

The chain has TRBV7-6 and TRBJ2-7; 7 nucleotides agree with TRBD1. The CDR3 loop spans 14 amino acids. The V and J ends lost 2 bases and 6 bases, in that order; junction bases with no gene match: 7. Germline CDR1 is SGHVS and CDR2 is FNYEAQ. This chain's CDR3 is CASSLPGQSTEQYF. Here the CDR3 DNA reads TGTGCCAGCAGCTTACCGGGACAGTCAACCGAGCAGTACTTC.

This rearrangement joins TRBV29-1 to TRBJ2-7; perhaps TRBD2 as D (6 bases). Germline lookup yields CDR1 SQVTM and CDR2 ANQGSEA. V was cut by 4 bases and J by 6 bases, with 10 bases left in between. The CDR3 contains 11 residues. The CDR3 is CSVVTGVEQYF. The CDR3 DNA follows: TGCAGCGTTGTTACGGGAGTCGAGCAGTACTTC.

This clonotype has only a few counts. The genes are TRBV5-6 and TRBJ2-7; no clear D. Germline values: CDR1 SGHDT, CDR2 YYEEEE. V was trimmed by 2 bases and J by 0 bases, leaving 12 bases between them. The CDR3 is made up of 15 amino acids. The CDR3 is CASSFSPGVSYEQYF. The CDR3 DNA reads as TGTGCCAGCAGCTTTTCGCCAGGTGTCTCCTACGAGCAGTACTTC.

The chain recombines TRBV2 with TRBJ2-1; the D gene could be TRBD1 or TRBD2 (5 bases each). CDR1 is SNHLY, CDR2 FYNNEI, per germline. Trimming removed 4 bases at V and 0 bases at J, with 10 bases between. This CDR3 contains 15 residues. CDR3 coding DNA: TGTGCCAGCAGTGGAGGGGCCCGCTCCTACAATGAGCAGTTCTTC. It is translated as CASSGGARSYNEQFF.

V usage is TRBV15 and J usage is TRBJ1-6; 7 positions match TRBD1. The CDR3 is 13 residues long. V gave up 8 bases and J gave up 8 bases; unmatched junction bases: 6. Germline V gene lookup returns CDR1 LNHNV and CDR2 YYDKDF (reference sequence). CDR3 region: CATRQGRDSPLHF. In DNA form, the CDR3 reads TGTGCCACCCGACAGGGAAGAGATTCACCCCTCCACTTT. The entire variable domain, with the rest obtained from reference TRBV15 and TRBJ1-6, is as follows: DAMVIQNPRYQVTQFGKPVTLSCSQTLNHNVMYWYQQKSSQAPKLLFHYYDKDFNNEADTPDNFQSRRPNTSFCFLDIRSPGLGDTAMYLCATRQGRDSPLHFGNGTRLTVT.

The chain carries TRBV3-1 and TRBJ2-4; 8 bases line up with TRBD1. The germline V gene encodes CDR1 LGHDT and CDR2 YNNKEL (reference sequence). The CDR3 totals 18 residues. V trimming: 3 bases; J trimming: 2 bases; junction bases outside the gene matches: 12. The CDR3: CASSHMAGGVKPKNIQYF. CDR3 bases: TGTGCCAGCAGCCATATGGCAGGGGGCGTGAAACCCAAAAACATTCAGTACTTC.

CDR3 sequence reads: CASSQDFGGVKETQYF. The CDR3 DNA sequence: TGTGCCAGCAGCCAAGACTTTGGAGGGGTGAAAGAGACCCAGTACTTC. The chain carries TRBV6-2 or TRBV6-3 and TRBJ2-5; maybe TRBD2 (6 bases). V lost 6 bases and J 3 bases, leaving 20 bases between the germline ends. This CDR3 is built from 16 residues. Germline V gives CDR1 MNHEY, CDR2 SVGEGT.

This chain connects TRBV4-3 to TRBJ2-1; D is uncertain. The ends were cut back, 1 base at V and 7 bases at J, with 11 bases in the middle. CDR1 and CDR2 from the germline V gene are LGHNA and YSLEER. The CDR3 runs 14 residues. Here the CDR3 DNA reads TGCGCCAGCAGCCAAGCCGCGGTCGGGAATGAGCAGTTCTTC. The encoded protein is CASSQAAVGNEQFF.

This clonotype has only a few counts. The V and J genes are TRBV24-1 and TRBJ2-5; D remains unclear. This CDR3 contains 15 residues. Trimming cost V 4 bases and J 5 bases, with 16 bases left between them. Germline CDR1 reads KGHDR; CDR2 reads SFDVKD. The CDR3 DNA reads TGTGCCACCAGTGACACAGAGTCGGGTAGGGAGACCCAGTACTTC. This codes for CATSDTESGRETQYF.

CDR3: CASSLGSAGVTYNEQFF. CDR3 in DNA: TGTGCCAGCAGCTTAGGATCAGCGGGAGTAACCTACAATGAGCAGTTCTTC. V usage is TRBV7-2 and J usage is TRBJ2-1; 8 bases line up with TRBD2. Germline V gene sequence: CDR1 SGHTA, CDR2 FQGNSA. The V segment lost 1 base and the J segment 2 bases; nucleotides outside the gene matches: 7. CDR3 length: 17 residues.

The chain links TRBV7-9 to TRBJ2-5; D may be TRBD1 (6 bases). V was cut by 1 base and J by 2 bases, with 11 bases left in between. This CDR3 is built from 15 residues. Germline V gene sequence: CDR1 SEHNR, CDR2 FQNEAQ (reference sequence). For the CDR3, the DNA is TGTGCCAGCAGCTTAGACTACAGGGATCAAGAGACCCAGTACTTC. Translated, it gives CASSLDYRDQETQYF.

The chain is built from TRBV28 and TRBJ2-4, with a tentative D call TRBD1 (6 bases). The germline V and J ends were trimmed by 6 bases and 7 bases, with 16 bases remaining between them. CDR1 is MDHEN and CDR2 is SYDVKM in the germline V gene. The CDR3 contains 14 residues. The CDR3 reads CASSYQGGMNIQYF. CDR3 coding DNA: TGTGCCAGCAGCTACCAAGGGGGAATGAACATTCAGTACTTC.